These T cell receptor beta chains were read from a single sample in a study of T cell repertoires in cytomegalovirus infection. Each CDR3 protein gets one entry after TCRdb re-called the reads with MiXCR. The sample has some 680,000 distinct CDR3 sequences, 35% to 45% seen once. Sequenced input: PBMCs. These receptors came from a human donor in good health (CMV status not recorded). Some clones in this sample may be carry-over from other donors' samples. CDR3s include the opening cysteine and the closing phenylalanine or tryptophan. A D gene is named only where the DNA matches it firmly. The size entry is marked missing in some rows and otherwise reads once, few, many or a size class.

j_gene | d_gene | abundance | v_gene | CDR3nt | CDR3aa
TRBJ2-7 | . | . | TRBV7-9 | TGTGCCAGCAGCTTAGAAGGGCTCTCCTACGAGCAGTACTTC | CASSLEGLSYEQYF
TRBJ1-2 | . | few | TRBV19 | TGTGCCAGTAGTCGTCCAGGAACGGGTGGCTACACCTTC | CASSRPGTGGYTF
TRBJ1-1 | . | . | TRBV12-3/TRBV12-4 | TGTGCCAGCAGTTTCCGTTCGGACACTGAAGCTTTCTTT | CASSFRSDTEAFF
TRBJ1-6 | . | . | TRBV5-4 | TGTGCCATCCAGGACAGAAATTCACCCCTCCACTTT | CAIQDRNSPLHF
TRBJ2-1 | . | many | TRBV11-3 | TGTGCCAGCAGCTATAGGGGCAGCTCCTACAATGAGCAGTTCTTC | CASSYRGSSYNEQFF
TRBJ2-1 | TRBD2 | few | TRBV27 | TGTGCCAGCAGTCCCGGGGGGGGCCACAATGAGCAGTTCTTC | CASSPGGGHNEQFF
TRBJ1-6 | . | few | TRBV12-3/TRBV12-4 | TGTGCCAGCAGTCTAGGTACAGGCCGGTATAATTCACCCCTCCACTTT | CASSLGTGRYNSPLHF
TRBJ1-4 | . | . | TRBV23-1 | TGCGCCAGAGGGCGACACCATAATGAAAAACTGTTTTTT | CARGRHHNEKLFF
TRBJ2-7 | . | . | TRBV7-9 | TGTGCCAGCAGCTTGTCGGGACTGCTAACCTACGAGCAGTACTTC | CASSLSGLLTYEQYF
TRBJ1-5 | TRBD1 | . | TRBV2 | TGTGCCAGCAGTGTAGGGACAGGGGGTTTACAGCCCCAGCATTTT | CASSVGTGGLQPQHF
TRBJ2-3 | TRBD2 | . | TRBV7-9 | TGTGCCAGCAGCGCCCCGACTAGCGGGACTACAGATACGCAGTATTTT | CASSAPTSGTTDTQYF
TRBJ1-6 | . | few | TRBV19 | TGTGCCAGTAGTAACCGGCAGGAGAATTCACCCCTCCACTTT | CASSNRQENSPLHF
TRBJ1-2 | . | few | TRBV4-1 | TGCGCCAGCAGCCAAGGCAGGGTGCGGGACTATGGCTACACCTTC | CASSQGRVRDYGYTF
TRBJ1-5 | . | . | TRBV6-1 | TGTGCCAGCACTGACAGTTCCGCCTATCAGCCCCAGCATTTT | CASTDSSAYQPQHF
TRBJ2-3 | TRBD1 | many | TRBV4-2 | TGTGCCAGCAGCCCGCTCCTGGGACAGGGCACAGATACGCAGTATTTT | CASSPLLGQGTDTQYF
TRBJ1-1 | . | few | TRBV29-1 | TGCAGCGTTGAAGCCAGGAACACTGAAGCTTTCTTT | CSVEARNTEAFF
TRBJ2-7 | . | few | TRBV7-6 | TGTGCTAGCAGCCCTACTACCGGCTACGAGCAGTACTTC | CASSPTTGYEQYF
TRBJ1-3 | . | . | TRBV29-1 | TGCAGCGCCGCCAGGGTATCTGGAAACACCATATATTTT | CSAARVSGNTIYF
TRBJ1-5 | . | . | TRBV20-1 | TGCAGTGCGCCCCCACCGGACGTAAATCAGCCCCAGCATTTT | CSAPPPDVNQPQHF
TRBJ2-5 | TRBD2 | . | TRBV4-2 | TGTGCCAGCAGCCCGGGGAGACGGGAGGGCCGAAAGACCCAGTACTTC | CASSPGRREGRKTQYF
TRBJ1-2 | . | few | TRBV7-8 | TGTGCCAGCAGCTTAGGGCCCGGAGATAACTATGGCTACACCTTC | CASSLGPGDNYGYTF
TRBJ1-3 | . | . | TRBV7-9 | TGTGCCAGCAGCTTGGACGGTCTGACCTCTGGAAACACCATATATTTT | CASSLDGLTSGNTIYF
TRBJ2-6 | TRBD2 | few | TRBV6-5 | TGTGCCAGCAGGACTAGCGGCTCTGGGGCCAACGTCCTGACTTTC | CASRTSGSGANVLTF
TRBJ1-1 | . | . | TRBV5-1 | TGCGCCAGCAGGGGGACAATTGAAGCTTTCTTT | CASRGTIEAFF
TRBJ1-1 | TRBD1 | . | TRBV5-5 | TGTGCCAGCAGCTTGAAACTGGGGACAGGAGTACTTGGGAACCTCAAAGCTTTCTTT | CASSLKLGTGVLGNLKAFF
TRBJ1-5 | . | . | TRBV28 | TGTGCCAGCAGTTTACGCGGGTTGGGGGTAAATCAGCCCCAGCATTTT | CASSLRGLGVNQPQHF
TRBJ1-5 | . | . | TRBV6-5 | TGTGCCAGCAGTTACTCGATAGGGGGGAATCAGCCCCAGCATTTT | CASSYSIGGNQPQHF
TRBJ2-1 | . | . | TRBV7-2 | TGTGCCAGCAGCTTAGTAGAGGGACGGGGTAGTGAGCAGTTCTTC | CASSLVEGRGSEQFF
TRBJ2-7 | . | . | TRBV9 | TGTGCCAGCAGCGTCGGGGCGAGGGACGAGCAGTACTTC | CASSVGARDEQYF
TRBJ2-2 | . | many | TRBV7-2 | TGTGCCACCAAACAGCGGACGGACCTTAACACCGGGGAGCTGTTTTTT | CATKQRTDLNTGELFF
TRBJ2-7 | . | . | TRBV7-9 | TGTGCCATCAGCTGGGCCGGACGTTACTACGAGCAGTACTTC | CAISWAGRYYEQYF
TRBJ1-2 | . | few | TRBV7-9 | TGTGCCAGCAGCCATTCTACAGCGGCCGGCTACACCTTC | CASSHSTAAGYTF
TRBJ1-3 | . | . | TRBV28 | TGTGCCACCCGGGCCGGGGCTACTGGAAACACCATATATTTT | CATRAGATGNTIYF
TRBJ2-6 | . | . | TRBV5-1 | TGCGCCAGCAGCTCGGACAGACCCTCTGGGGCCAACGTCCTGACTTTC | CASSSDRPSGANVLTF
TRBJ2-1 | TRBD1 | . | TRBV2 | TGTGCCAGCAACCCACAGGGGCCCGAAGATGAGCAGTTCTTC | CASNPQGPEDEQFF
TRBJ2-2 | . | few | TRBV6-5 | TGTGCCAGCAGTCTTCTCGGGGAGCTGTTTTTT | CASSLLGELFF
TRBJ2-3 | . | . | TRBV28 | TGTGCCAGCAGCGAACAGCGGAGCACAGATACGCAGTATTTT | CASSEQRSTDTQYF
TRBJ2-3 | . | . | TRBV7-8 | TGTGCCAGCAGCCAACCTAGGACGTTAGCAGATACGCAGTATTTT | CASSQPRTLADTQYF
TRBJ2-1 | . | . | TRBV10-3 | TGTGCCATCAGTGCTGTTAGCTCCTACAATGAGCAGTTCTTC | CAISAVSSYNEQFF
TRBJ2-1 | . | few | TRBV7-9 | TGTGCCAGCAGCCCCGCGACAGTCTACAATGAGCAGTTCTTC | CASSPATVYNEQFF
TRBJ1-2 | TRBD1 | . | TRBV6-1 | TGTGCCAGCCTCTCGACAGGGCGAAACTATGGCTACACCTTC | CASLSTGRNYGYTF
TRBJ1-2 | . | few | TRBV4-2 | TGTGCCAGCAGCCGAAGAGGGGAGGGGTTCAATGGCTACACCTTC | CASSRRGEGFNGYTF
TRBJ1-5 | TRBD1 | . | TRBV12-3/TRBV12-4 | TGTGCCAGCAGTATGCAGGGACAGGGCCCCGCACCCCAGCATTTT | CASSMQGQGPAPQHF
TRBJ2-7 | . | few | TRBV6-1 | TGTGCCAGCAGCCCTTACGAGATAGAGCAGTACTTC | CASSPYEIEQYF